This entry is about one T cell receptor (beta chain). Antigen unknown. Germline CDR1 reads SGHRS; CDR2 reads YFSETQ. CDR3 length equals 14 residues. The sample is drawn from a study of T cells expressing NK-cell markers. Findings of the study overall: There remained a lack of clarity about HCMV specificity of expanded NKG2C+ T cell clones.

TCRdb reanalyzed the 5' RACE reads, giving one entry per CDR3 protein sequence and no DNA. This sample's clone table lists 500,000 to 700,000 distinct CDR3 sequences. V is TRBV5-1 and J is TRBJ2-6; the D call of TRBD1 rests on TCRdb alone, since no DNA is present to check it. This clonotype was obtained from a man aged 18 to 29 in good health. Input material: blood T cells: a sorted CD56 or NKG2C T cell subset, CD4+ or CD8+ T cells, or bulk PBMC T cells (not recorded which). The chain's CDR3 is CATEEAPGANVLTF. The entire variable domain, with the rest obtained from reference TRBV5-1 and TRBJ2-6, is as follows: KAGVTQTPRYLIKTRGQQVTLSCSPISGHRSVSWYQQTPGQGLQFLFEYFSETQRNKGNFPGRFSGRQFSNSRSEMNVSTLELGDSALYLCATEEAPGANVLTFGAGSRLTVL.